This T cell receptor beta chain is from a study of blood T cell repertoires in COVID-19. Deletions cut 2 bases from V and 0 bases from J, with 8 bases between. The CDR3 covers 15 residues. Germline loops: CDR1 SGHTA, CDR2 FQGNSA. In the source study's methods: Amplification of reference gene primers was used by the study to estimate nucleated cell counts. TCRdb keeps only in-frame clones here, not all; method: immunoSEQ multiplex PCR. The V and J calls and the clone size are those of that table, but D and trimming were determined from the DNA. This sample carries about 210,000 clones, approximately 82% of them seen once, and the ten largest clones take about 7.4%.

The TCR was taken from a woman in her 50s with acute or convalescent COVID-19. Sequenced material: peripheral blood. V gene TRBV7-2 combines with J gene TRBJ2-1, with TRBD1 as a possible D gene (6 bases). The CDR3 loop is CASSLTGSSYNEQFF. Here the CDR3 DNA reads TGTGCCAGCAGCTTAACAGGGAGCTCCTACAATGAGCAGTTCTTC.